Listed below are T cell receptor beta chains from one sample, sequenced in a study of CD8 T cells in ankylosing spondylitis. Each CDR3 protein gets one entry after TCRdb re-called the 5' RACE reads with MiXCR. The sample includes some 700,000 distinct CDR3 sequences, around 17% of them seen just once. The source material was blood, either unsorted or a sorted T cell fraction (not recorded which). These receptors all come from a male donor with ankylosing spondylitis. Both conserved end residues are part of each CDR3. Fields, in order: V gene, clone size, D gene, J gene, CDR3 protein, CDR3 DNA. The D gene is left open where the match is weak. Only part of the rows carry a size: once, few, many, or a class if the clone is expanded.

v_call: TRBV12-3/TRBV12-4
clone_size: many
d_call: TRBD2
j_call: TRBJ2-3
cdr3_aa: CASSPSGGLTDTQYF
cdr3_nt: TGTGCCAGCAGTCCTAGCGGGGGGCTCACAGATACGCAGTATTTT

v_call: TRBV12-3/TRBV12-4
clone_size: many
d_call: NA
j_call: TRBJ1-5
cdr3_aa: CASSPSNQPQHF
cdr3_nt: TGTGCCAGCAGTCCGAGCAATCAGCCCCAGCATTTT

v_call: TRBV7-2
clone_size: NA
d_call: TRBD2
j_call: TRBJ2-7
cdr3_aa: CASSPRTSATYEQYF
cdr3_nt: TGTGCCAGCAGCCCCCGGACTAGTGCTACCTACGAGCAGTACTTC

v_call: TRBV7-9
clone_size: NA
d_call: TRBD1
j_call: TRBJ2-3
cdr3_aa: CATDAGTGGFTDTQYF
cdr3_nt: TGTGCCACGGACGCCGGGACAGGGGGCTTCACAGATACGCAGTATTTT

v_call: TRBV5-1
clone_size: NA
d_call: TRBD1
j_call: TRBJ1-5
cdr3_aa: CATLPTGRRVSNQPQHF
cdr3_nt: TGCGCCACCTTACCGACAGGGAGGAGGGTAAGCAATCAGCCCCAGCATTTT

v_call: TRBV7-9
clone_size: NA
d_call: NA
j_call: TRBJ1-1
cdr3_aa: CASLPPGGPEAFF
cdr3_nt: TGTGCCAGCCTTCCTCCGGGGGGTCCTGAAGCTTTCTTT

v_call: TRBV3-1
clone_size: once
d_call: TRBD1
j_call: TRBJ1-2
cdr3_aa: CASSRGGQSYGYTF
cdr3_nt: TGTGCCAGCAGCCGGGGGGGACAGAGCTATGGCTACACCTTC

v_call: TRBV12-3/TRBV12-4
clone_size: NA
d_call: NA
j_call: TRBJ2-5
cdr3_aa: CASSSRSGWQETQYF
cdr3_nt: TGTGCCAGCAGTTCCCGGAGTGGATGGCAAGAGACCCAGTACTTC

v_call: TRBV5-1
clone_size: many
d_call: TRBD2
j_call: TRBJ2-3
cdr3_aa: CASNRGDSQDTQYF
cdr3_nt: TGCGCCAGCAACCGGGGGGACTCACAGGATACGCAGTATTTT

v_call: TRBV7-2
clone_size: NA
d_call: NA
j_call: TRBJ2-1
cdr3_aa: CASSSMDGVHEQFF
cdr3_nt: TGTGCCAGCAGCTCCATGGACGGCGTTCATGAGCAGTTCTTC

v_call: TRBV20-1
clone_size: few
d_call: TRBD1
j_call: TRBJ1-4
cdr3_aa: CSAERGRGYEKLFF
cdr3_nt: TGCAGTGCGGAGAGGGGGCGCGGATATGAAAAACTGTTTTTT

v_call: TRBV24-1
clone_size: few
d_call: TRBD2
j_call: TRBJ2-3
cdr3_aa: CATSDFRARGSETDTQYF
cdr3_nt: TGTGCCACCAGTGATTTTAGGGCCCGCGGGAGTGAGACAGATACGCAGTATTTT

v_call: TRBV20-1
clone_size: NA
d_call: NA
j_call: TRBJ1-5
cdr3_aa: CSARQPRGTGSNQPQHF
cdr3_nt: TGCAGTGCTAGGCAACCTCGGGGAACAGGGAGCAATCAGCCCCAGCATTTT

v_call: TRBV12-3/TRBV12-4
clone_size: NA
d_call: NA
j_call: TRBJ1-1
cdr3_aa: CASTLGQGSGTEAFF
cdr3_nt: TGTGCCAGCACTTTGGGGCAGGGCTCAGGCACTGAAGCTTTCTTT

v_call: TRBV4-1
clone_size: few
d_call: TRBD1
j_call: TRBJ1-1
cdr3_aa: CASSQDTRDRARAFF
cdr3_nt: TGCGCCAGCAGCCAAGATACGAGGGACAGGGCTCGAGCTTTCTTT

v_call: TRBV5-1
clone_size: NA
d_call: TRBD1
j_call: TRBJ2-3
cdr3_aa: CASSLKPTGAGDTQYF
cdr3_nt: TGCGCCAGCAGCTTGAAGCCCACAGGGGCGGGAGATACGCAGTATTTT

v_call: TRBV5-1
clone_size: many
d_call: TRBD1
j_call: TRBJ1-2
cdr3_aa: CASSGQGAYGYTF
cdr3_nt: TGCGCCAGCAGCGGACAGGGGGCCTATGGCTACACCTTC

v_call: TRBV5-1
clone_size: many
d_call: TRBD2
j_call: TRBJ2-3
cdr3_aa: CASSLETSGGLDTQYF
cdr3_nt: TGCGCCAGCAGCTTGGAGACTAGCGGGGGTTTGGATACGCAGTATTTT

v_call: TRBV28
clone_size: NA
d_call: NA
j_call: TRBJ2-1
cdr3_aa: CASSTGARPLYIEQFF
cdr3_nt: TGTGCCAGCAGCACGGGAGCCCGTCCTCTGTACATTGAGCAGTTCTTC

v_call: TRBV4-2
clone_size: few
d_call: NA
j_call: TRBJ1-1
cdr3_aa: CASSQAEQSEAFF
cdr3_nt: TGTGCCAGCAGCCAAGCCGAGCAATCTGAAGCTTTCTTT